This T cell receptor beta chain was captured by sequencing in a study of T-cell memory formation after mild COVID-19. This clonotype was found a few times. TCRdb passed the 5' RACE reads through MiXCR, listing each CDR3 protein once. The table includes roughly 480,000 distinct CDR3 sequences, more than 20% detected once. This CDR3 is built from 15 residues. Between the trimmed V and J ends, which lost 4 bases and 0 bases, there was a span of 13 bases. Germline CDR1 SQVTM, CDR2 ANQGSEA. Input material: PBMCs or a T cell subset sorted from them (not recorded which). This TCR was recovered from an adult woman who had mild COVID-19 (a few samples of this study predate the infection). Cell type and time point are not known. The chain has TRBV29-1 and TRBJ2-1; D ambiguous. CDR3 sequence: CSVVSPESSYNEQFF. CDR3 sequence (DNA): TGCAGCGTTGTTAGCCCCGAGAGCTCCTACAATGAGCAGTTCTTC.